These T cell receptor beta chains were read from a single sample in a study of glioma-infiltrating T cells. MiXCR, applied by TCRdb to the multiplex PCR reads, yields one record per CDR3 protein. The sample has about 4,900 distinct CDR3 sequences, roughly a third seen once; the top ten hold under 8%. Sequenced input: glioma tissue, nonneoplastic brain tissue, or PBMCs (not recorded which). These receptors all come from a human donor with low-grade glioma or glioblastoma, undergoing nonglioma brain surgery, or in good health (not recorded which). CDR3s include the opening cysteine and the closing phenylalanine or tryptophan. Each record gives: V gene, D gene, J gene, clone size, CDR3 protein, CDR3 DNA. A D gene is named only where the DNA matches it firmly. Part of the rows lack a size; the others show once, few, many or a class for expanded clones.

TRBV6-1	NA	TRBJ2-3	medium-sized	CASKLGQGPDTQYF	TGTGCCAGCAAACTGGGCCAAGGGCCGGATACGCAGTATTTT
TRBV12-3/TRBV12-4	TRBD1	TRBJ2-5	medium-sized	CASSASDRGKGETQYF	TGTGCCAGCAGTGCCTCCGACAGGGGAAAAGGAGAGACCCAGTACTTC
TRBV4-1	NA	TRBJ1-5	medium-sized	CASSQGGVDQPQHF	TGCGCCAGCAGCCAAGGAGGGGTCGATCAGCCCCAGCATTTT
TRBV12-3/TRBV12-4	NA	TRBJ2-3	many	CASSTGGRDTQYF	TGTGCCAGCAGCACCGGGGGTCGGGATACGCAGTATTTT
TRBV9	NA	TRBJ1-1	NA	CASSVGSGDIETFF	TGTGCCAGCAGTGTGGGTTCCGGTGACATTGAAACTTTCTTT
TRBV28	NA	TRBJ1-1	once	CASWISDRSWDAEAFF	TGTGCCAGCTGGATTTCGGACCGATCCTGGGACGCTGAAGCTTTCTTT
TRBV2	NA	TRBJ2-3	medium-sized	CASAGQGSTDTQYF	TGTGCCAGCGCCGGGCAGGGGTCGACAGATACGCAGTATTTT
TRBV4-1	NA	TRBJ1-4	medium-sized	CASSPRQEGEKLFF	TGCGCCAGCAGCCCCCGACAGGAAGGGGAAAAACTGTTTTTT
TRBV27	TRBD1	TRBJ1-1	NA	CASSSGQGMNTEAFF	TGTGCCAGCAGCTCGGGACAGGGGATGAACACTGAAGCTTTCTTT
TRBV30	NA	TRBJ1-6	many	CAWSTWGDTGGAPLHF	TGTGCCTGGAGTACATGGGGGGACACCGGAGGAGCACCCCTCCACTTT
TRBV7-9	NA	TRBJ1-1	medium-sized	CASSLRDLEAFF	TGTGCCAGCAGCTTAAGAGACCTTGAAGCTTTCTTT
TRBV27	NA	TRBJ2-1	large	CASSLSLDNEQFF	TGTGCCAGCAGTTTATCGCTCGACAATGAGCAGTTCTTC
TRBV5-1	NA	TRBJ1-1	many	CASSLALGDPEAFF	TGCGCCAGCAGCTTGGCCCTCGGGGACCCCGAAGCTTTCTTT
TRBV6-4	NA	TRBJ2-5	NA	CASSDSKGPYFQETQYF	TGTGCCAGCAGTGACTCGAAAGGACCATATTTTCAAGAGACCCAGTACTTC
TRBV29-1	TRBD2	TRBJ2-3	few	CSVTWRGIDTQYF	TGCAGCGTCACATGGCGGGGGATAGATACGCAGTATTTT
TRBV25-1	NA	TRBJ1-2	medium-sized	CASSVTGPLEGYTF	TGTGCCAGCAGTGTTACCGGGCCCCTAGAGGGCTACACCTTC